These 29 T cell receptor beta chains originate from one sample sequenced in a study of technical replicates of blood from a handful of donors. The method was immunoSEQ multiplex PCR; TCRdb's version includes in-frame clones alone and lacks a portion of them. The data contain about 56,000 clones, about 96% of them seen just once; the ten biggest clones take up 2.5% to 3.5%. The sample comprised PBMCs. These receptors were obtained from a human donor in good health. Some clones in this sample may be carry-over from other donors' samples.

The V and J genes are TRBV7-2 and TRBJ2-7; 7 bases fit TRBD1. V shed 2 bases, J shed 1 base, and the junction held 5 bases outside the gene matches. The CDR3 length is 15 residues. Germline loops: CDR1 SGHTA, CDR2 FQGNSA. CDR3 nucleotide sequence: TGTGCCAGCAGCTTATACCCGACAGGGTCCTACGAGCAGTACTTC. Translating it yields CASSLYPTGSYEQYF.

This clone appeared a single time. CDR3 bases: TGTGCCAGCAGTTACTCAATTCCCCGGGACAGCTATGGCTACACCTTC. Residues: CASSYSIPRDSYGYTF. This rearrangement joins TRBV6-5 to TRBJ1-2; 7 bases align to TRBD1. CDR3 length: 16 amino acids. Germline V gene sequence: CDR1 MNHEY, CDR2 SVGAGI. V lost 0 bases and J lost 4; bases outside the gene matches: 8.

This chain connects TRBV7-6 to TRBJ1-2; tentative D call: TRBD1 (5 bases). This CDR3 comprises 14 residues. Per the germline V gene, CDR1 is SGHVS and CDR2 is FNYEAQ. The V end lost 4 bases, the J end lost 4 bases, and 13 bases lay between the germline ends. The CDR3 loop is CASSWTSRGYGYTF. The DNA of the CDR3 is TGTGCCAGCAGCTGGACCAGTAGGGGCTATGGCTACACCTTC.

The chain combines TRBV27 with TRBJ1-5; D gene ambiguous. The CDR3 is 13 residues long. The V gene's germline CDR1 is MNHEY and CDR2 SMNVEV (reference sequence). V shed 2 bases and J shed 5 bases, with 7 bases lying between them. CDR3 sequence: CASSLERDQPQHF. The CDR3 nucleotides read TGTGCCAGCAGTTTAGAAAGAGATCAGCCCCAGCATTTT.

V usage is TRBV14 and J usage is TRBJ1-1; no clear D gene. Germline values: CDR1 SGHDN, CDR2 FVKESK. Trimming removed 0 bases at V and 11 bases at J, with 13 bases between. CDR3 size: 13 residues. This CDR3 is CASSQDEGLVAFF. In DNA, the CDR3 is TGTGCCAGCAGCCAAGATGAGGGTTTGGTGGCTTTCTTT.

The table lists this clone with a count of one. The rearrangement uses TRBV6-6 and TRBJ1-4, with D maybe TRBD1 (6 bases). The CDR3 has 14 residues. Between the trimmed V and J ends, which lost 5 bases and 7 bases, there was a span of 14 bases. Germline V gene data show CDR1 as MNHNY and CDR2 as SVGAGI (reference sequence). CDR3: CASSVQGPGEKLFF. CDR3 coding DNA: TGTGCCAGCAGTGTACAGGGTCCGGGTGAAAAACTGTTTTTT.

The chain carries TRBV18 and TRBJ2-7; D uncertain. V dropped 6 bases and J dropped 0 bases, with 15 bases sitting between them. In germline, CDR1 is KGHSH, CDR2 LQKENI. CDR3 size: 15 residues. In DNA form, the CDR3 reads TGTGCCAGCTCGCCGGGTTCCACAAGCTCCTACGAGCAGTACTTC. Its protein product is CASSPGSTSSYEQYF.

The chain uses TRBV4-3 and TRBJ1-1; 9 bases match TRBD1. In germline, CDR1 is LGHNA, CDR2 YSLEER. The trim removed 1 base at V and 2 bases at J, leaving 8 bases unmatched. This CDR3 is 17 amino acids long. In nucleotides, the CDR3 is TGCGCCAGCAGCCAAGTACTCGGGACAGGGATTAACACTGAAGCTTTCTTT. Amino acid sequence: CASSQVLGTGINTEAFF.

This chain connects TRBV4-2 to TRBJ2-1; D call uncertain. V was trimmed by 1 base and J by 1 base, leaving 8 bases between them. Per germline, CDR1 LGHNA and CDR2 YNFKEQ. This CDR3 comprises 15 residues. The CDR3 is CASSQVTASYNEQFF. The CDR3 nucleotides are TGTGCCAGCAGCCAAGTTACAGCTTCCTACAATGAGCAGTTCTTC.

The genes are TRBV7-2 and TRBJ2-7, with a tentative D call TRBD1 (6 bases). Trimming took off 3 bases at V and 3 bases at J, with 9 bases between the two ends. The germline V gene encodes CDR1 SGHTA and CDR2 FQGNSA. The CDR3 contains 13 residues. The CDR3 sequence: CASSFGQNYEQYF. CDR3 nucleotide sequence: TGTGCCAGCAGCTTCGGACAGAACTACGAGCAGTACTTC.

V is TRBV29-1 and J is TRBJ2-3; D perhaps matches TRBD2 (5 bases). The CDR3 consists of 13 residues. Per germline, CDR1 SQVTM and CDR2 ANQGSEA. V lost 3 bases and J 0 bases, leaving 7 bases between the germline ends. This chain's CDR3 is CSVDRGSTDTQYF. The CDR3 DNA follows: TGCAGCGTTGATCGGGGTAGCACAGATACGCAGTATTTT.

The V call is TRBV4-2, the J call TRBJ2-2; possible D gene TRBD2, 6 bases. The CDR3 spans 16 residues. Per the germline V gene, CDR1 is LGHNA and CDR2 is YNFKEQ. V lost 3 bases and J lost 0, with 11 bases in between. CDR3 sequence reads: CASSQLAEPNTGELFF. CDR3 nucleotides: TGTGCCAGCAGCCAGTTAGCGGAGCCGAACACCGGGGAGCTGTTTTTT.

A single count supports this clone. The J gene is TRBJ1-1, the V gene TRBV7-9, with 7 bases lining up with TRBD1. Germline V gene data show CDR1 as SEHNR and CDR2 as FQNEAQ (reference sequence). The trim removed 4 bases at V and 1 base at J, leaving 3 bases unmatched. This CDR3 is 14 amino acids long. The CDR3 sequence is CASSYRTGNTEAFF. Written as DNA, the CDR3 is TGTGCCAGCAGCTACCGGACAGGGAACACTGAAGCTTTCTTT.

This rearrangement joins TRBV5-4 to TRBJ2-5; 7 positions match TRBD1. Trimming at V came to 4 bases and at J to 1 base, leaving 4 bases not matched to a gene. Germline V gene sequence: CDR1 SGHNT, CDR2 YYREEE (reference sequence). This CDR3 region has 14 residues. The CDR3 protein is CASSPGTVQETQYF. The CDR3 DNA is TGTGCCAGCAGCCCTGGGACAGTCCAAGAGACCCAGTACTTC.

The V gene is TRBV5-6, the J gene TRBJ2-4, with TRBD2 matching 7 bases. V was clipped by 0 bases and J by 6 bases; unmatched bases: 6. The CDR3 runs 15 residues. Germline-derived CDR1 and CDR2 are SGHDT and YYEEEE. CDR3 sequence: CASSLGGGVGNIQYF. In nucleotides, the CDR3 is TGTGCCAGCAGCTTGGGGGGGGGAGTAGGAAACATTCAGTACTTC. Complete variable domain (other parts from reference TRBV5-6 and TRBJ2-4): DAGVTQSPTHLIKTRGQQVTLRCSPKSGHDTVSWYQQALGQGPQFIFQYYEEEERQRGNFPDRFSGHQFPNYSSELNVNALLLGDSALYLCASSLGGGVGNIQYFGAGTRLSVL.

The J gene is TRBJ1-2, the V gene TRBV7-6; no clear D. The V end was cut by 2 bases, the J end by 6 bases, with 13 bases between. CDR1 and CDR2 from the germline V gene are SGHVS and FNYEAQ. The CDR3 is made up of 14 amino acids. CDR3 in amino acids: CASSLLAGNDGYTF. In DNA, the CDR3 is TGTGCCAGCAGCTTATTAGCCGGGAACGATGGCTACACCTTC.

The chain couples TRBV19 to TRBJ2-5; maybe TRBD1 (5 bases). The CDR3 runs 13 residues. Trimming removed 5 bases from V and 4 bases from J, with 11 bases in between. CDR1 is LNHDA and CDR2 is SQIVND in the germline V gene (reference sequence). The CDR3 DNA reads as TGTGCCAGTAGTTTGGACACCATAGAGACCCAGTACTTC. Translation: CASSLDTIETQYF. Full variable domain (rest looked up from reference TRBV19 and TRBJ2-5): DGGITQSPKYLFRKEGQNVTLSCEQNLNHDAMYWYRQDPGQGLRLIYYSQIVNDFQKGDIAEGYSVSREKKESFPLTVTSAQKNPTAFYLCASSLDTIETQYFGPGTRLLVL.

The table lists this clone with a count of one. V usage is TRBV5-1 and J usage is TRBJ1-4, with D unresolved. Germline V gene lookup returns CDR1 SGHRS and CDR2 YFSETQ. Trimming left V 3 bases short and J 8 bases short, with 14 bases between. This CDR3 comprises 14 residues. The CDR3 loop is CASSSTGSEEKLFF. DNA for the CDR3: TGCGCCAGCAGCTCTACCGGGTCCGAGGAAAAACTGTTTTTT.

The chain recombines TRBV10-3 with TRBJ1-2; TRBD1 is a possible D gene (6 bases). Germline V gene sequence: CDR1 ENHRY, CDR2 SYGVKD. CDR3 length: 13 residues. V was cut by 6 bases and J by 0 bases, with 8 bases left in between. CDR3 residues: CAIRGAANYGYTF. DNA of the CDR3: TGTGCCATCAGGGGGGCGGCTAACTATGGCTACACCTTC.

This clone was observed a single time. The chain combines TRBV30 with TRBJ1-4; TRBD1 matches 8 bases. This CDR3 is built from 14 residues. Per the germline V gene, CDR1 is GTSNPN and CDR2 is SVGIG (reference sequence). Germline trimming cut 2 bases from V and 2 bases from J; bases unmatched to any gene: 1. The CDR3 protein is CAWSRQGTNEKLFF. The DNA of the CDR3 is TGTGCCTGGAGTAGACAGGGGACTAATGAAAAACTGTTTTTT.

The chain employs TRBV4-1 and TRBJ2-7; no clear D. The CDR3 consists of 15 residues. Germline-derived CDR1 and CDR2 are MGHRA and YSYEKL. V was cut by 4 bases and J by 6 bases, with 19 bases left in between. The DNA for the CDR3 is TGCGCCAGCAGCCTCCTCTCGGCTGGAACGGGCGAGCAGTACTTC. Its translation: CASSLLSAGTGEQYF.

The chain is built from TRBV11-1 and TRBJ2-3, with 14 bases matching TRBD2. Germline values: CDR1 SGHAT, CDR2 FQDESV (reference sequence). V lost 5 bases to trimming and J lost 0 bases; unmatched junction nucleotides: 7. The CDR3 is 18 amino acids. The CDR3 nucleotides are TGTGCCAGCAGCCGACTAGCGGGAGGGAGGGGTAGCACAGATACGCAGTATTTT. Translating gives CASSRLAGGRGSTDTQYF.

This chain connects TRBV23-1 to TRBJ2-7; D unresolved. TRBV23-1 is treated as an ORF (open reading frame) with a function not yet certain. This CDR3 region has 12 residues. Trimming cost V 2 bases and J 7 bases, with 9 bases left between them. The CDR3 loop is CASSQGYGEQYF. The DNA of the CDR3 is TGCGCCAGCAGTCAAGGGTACGGGGAGCAGTACTTC.

The chain links TRBV19 to TRBJ1-4; 10 positions agree with TRBD1. J was trimmed by 7 bases and V by 7 bases; bases with no gene match: 3. This CDR3 is built from 13 residues. CDR1 LNHDA and CDR2 SQIVND come from the germline V gene (reference sequence). As DNA, the CDR3 is TGTGCCAGTACGGGACAGGGGCGTGAAAAACTGTTTTTT. It encodes CASTGQGREKLFF.

The V and J genes are TRBV5-5 and TRBJ2-7; tentative D call: TRBD1 (6 bases). CDR1 and CDR2 (germline): SGHKS, YYEKEE (reference sequence). The CDR3 has 13 residues. With 4 bases removed from V and 2 bases from J, the gap between germline ends came to 10 bases. CDR3 sequence (DNA): TGTGCCAGCAGCCGGACAGAAGCCTACGAGCAGTACTTC. This translates into CASSRTEAYEQYF.

The chain joins TRBV7-2 to TRBJ2-1; 11 positions match TRBD2. With 5 bases clipped from V and 5 bases from J, the junction kept 5 bases outside the gene matches. The germline CDR1 and CDR2 sequences are SGHTA and FQGNSA. There are 15 residues in the CDR3. The chain's CDR3 is CASSQGLAENNEQFF. For the CDR3, the DNA is TGTGCCAGCAGCCAGGGACTAGCGGAAAACAATGAGCAGTTCTTC. The full variable domain, completed using reference TRBV7-2 and TRBJ2-1, is GAGVSQSPSNKVTEKGKDVELRCDPISGHTALYWYRQSLGQGLEFLIYFQGNSAPDKSGLPSDRFSAERTGGSVSTLTIQRTQQEDSAVYLCASSQGLAENNEQFFGPGTRLTVL.

CDR3 sequence reads: CASSPSKQGYEQYF. The DNA for the CDR3 is TGTGCCAGCTCACCGTCCAAACAGGGATACGAGCAGTACTTC. The rearrangement links TRBV18 to TRBJ2-7, with TRBD1 as a possible D gene (6 bases). Germline values: CDR1 KGHSH, CDR2 LQKENI. The V end was cut by 3 bases, the J end by 4 bases, with 13 bases between. The CDR3 covers 14 residues.

The chain recombines TRBV19 with TRBJ2-5; weak D call: TRBD1 (5 bases). The CDR3 length is 13 residues. Looked up from germline, CDR1 is LNHDA and CDR2 is SQIVND (reference sequence). Trimming shortened V by 5 bases and J by 5 bases, and 12 bases separated the two germline ends. CDR3: CASSDQGAETQYF. The CDR3 DNA reads TGTGCCAGTAGTGATCAGGGTGCGGAGACCCAGTACTTC.

The chain recombines TRBV19 with TRBJ1-5; D is uncertain. CDR3 length: 14 amino acids. The germline gives CDR1 LNHDA, CDR2 SQIVND (reference sequence). V was pared by 7 bases and J by 5 bases, with 15 bases between. The CDR3 DNA reads as TGTGCCAGTACCACCCTCGGAGGGTATCAGCCCCAGCATTTT. It encodes CASTTLGGYQPQHF.